This paragraph covers one T cell receptor beta chain sequence. Germline CDR1 reads SGHRS; CDR2 reads YFSETQ. Trimming took 3 bases from V and 7 from J; bases not matched to a gene: 6. The CDR3 has 13 amino acids. This sample stems from a study of CD4+ T cells in melanoma. Assay used: immunoSEQ multiplex PCR; TCRdb lists only in-frame clones, some missing. The sample consists of over 5,500 clones, under 75% of them appearing once. The clonotype was recovered from a human donor with melanoma. The gene calls are TRBV5-1 and TRBJ2-5, with 7 bases aligning to TRBD2. The material sequenced was cells from a culture (not recorded whether cultured in vitro). This CDR3 is CASSSWGEGTQYF. CDR3 sequence (DNA): TGCGCCAGCAGCTCGTGGGGGGAGGGGACCCAGTACTTC.